The rows below give T cell receptor beta chains drawn from one sample of a study of monozygotic twins with inflammatory bowel disease. TCRdb derives one entry per CDR3 protein from the 5' RACE reads, leaving out DNA. The sample table sets out roughly 200,000 distinct CDR3 sequences. Sequenced material: blood. The receptors originated from a human donor with ulcerative colitis or Crohn's disease, or a healthy co-twin of an affected twin (not recorded which). The CDR3 runs from the conserved cysteine through the conserved F or W.

CDR3 protein: CASSPGRAEPQHF
J gene: TRBJ1-5
V gene: TRBV5-4

CDR3 protein: CASSFRDRSTDTQYF
J gene: TRBJ2-3
V gene: TRBV5-1

CDR3 protein: CASSPLGNYEQYF
J gene: TRBJ2-7
V gene: TRBV12-3/TRBV12-4

CDR3 protein: CASSPTGGDYEQYF
J gene: TRBJ2-7
V gene: TRBV6-6

CDR3 protein: CSARVIWEQYF
J gene: TRBJ2-7
V gene: TRBV20-1

CDR3 protein: CSARDREMNSPLHF
J gene: TRBJ1-6
V gene: TRBV20-1

CDR3 protein: CSARGGGDTQYF
J gene: TRBJ2-3
V gene: TRBV20-1

CDR3 protein: CASSEVSGGLAKNIQYF
J gene: TRBJ2-4
V gene: TRBV2

CDR3 protein: CSARDRDRGTDTQYF
J gene: TRBJ2-3
V gene: TRBV20-1

CDR3 protein: CASTLEWGSGYTF
J gene: TRBJ1-2
V gene: TRBV12-3/TRBV12-4

CDR3 protein: CASSPLSGSSNTEAFF
J gene: TRBJ1-1
V gene: TRBV5-6

CDR3 protein: CASSEAWWGSNYGYTF
J gene: TRBJ1-2
V gene: TRBV6-1

CDR3 protein: CASRSGQGRRTGELFF
J gene: TRBJ2-2
V gene: TRBV5-1

CDR3 protein: CASSVTSTGELFF
J gene: TRBJ2-2
V gene: TRBV18

CDR3 protein: CATTDAPRGEQYF
J gene: TRBJ2-7
V gene: TRBV10-3

CDR3 protein: CSAYRDRDYGYTF
J gene: TRBJ1-2
V gene: TRBV20-1

CDR3 protein: CASSPLRGLAGVEETQYF
J gene: TRBJ2-5
V gene: TRBV18

CDR3 protein: CASASSYEQYF
J gene: TRBJ2-7
V gene: TRBV5-1

CDR3 protein: CAISEPNRQSYEQYF
J gene: TRBJ2-7
V gene: TRBV10-3

CDR3 protein: CASSQGNFRNQPQHF
J gene: TRBJ1-5
V gene: TRBV7-8

CDR3 protein: CASSRGPRRDEQFF
J gene: TRBJ2-1
V gene: TRBV7-2

CDR3 protein: CASSWESGGGYNEQFF
J gene: TRBJ2-1
V gene: TRBV6-5

CDR3 protein: CASGAASPTGGWFF
J gene: TRBJ2-1
V gene: TRBV7-2

CDR3 protein: CASSLSGLSTDTQYF
J gene: TRBJ2-3
V gene: TRBV5-1

CDR3 protein: CASSLVGTSGTDTQYF
J gene: TRBJ2-3
V gene: TRBV5-6